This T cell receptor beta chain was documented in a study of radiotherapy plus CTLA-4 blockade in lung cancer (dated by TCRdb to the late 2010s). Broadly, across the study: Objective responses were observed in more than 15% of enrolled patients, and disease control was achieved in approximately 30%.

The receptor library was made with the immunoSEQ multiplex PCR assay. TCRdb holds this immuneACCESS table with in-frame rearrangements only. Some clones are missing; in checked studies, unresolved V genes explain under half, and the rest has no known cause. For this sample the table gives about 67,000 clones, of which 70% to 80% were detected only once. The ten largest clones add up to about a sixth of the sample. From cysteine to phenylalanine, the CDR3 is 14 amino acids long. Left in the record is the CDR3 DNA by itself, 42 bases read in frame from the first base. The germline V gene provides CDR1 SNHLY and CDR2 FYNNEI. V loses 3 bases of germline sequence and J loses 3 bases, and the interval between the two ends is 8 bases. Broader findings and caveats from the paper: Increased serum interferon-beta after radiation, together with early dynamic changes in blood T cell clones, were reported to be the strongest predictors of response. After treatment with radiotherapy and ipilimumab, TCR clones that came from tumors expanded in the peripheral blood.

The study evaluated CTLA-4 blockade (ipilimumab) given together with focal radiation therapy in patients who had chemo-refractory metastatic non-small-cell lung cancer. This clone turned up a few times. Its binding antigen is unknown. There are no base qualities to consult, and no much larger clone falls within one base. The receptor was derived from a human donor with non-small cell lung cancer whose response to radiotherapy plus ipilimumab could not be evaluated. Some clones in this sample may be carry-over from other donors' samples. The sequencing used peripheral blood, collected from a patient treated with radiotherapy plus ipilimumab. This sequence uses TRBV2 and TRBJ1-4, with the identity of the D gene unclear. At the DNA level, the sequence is TGTGCCAGCAGTGACCTGGGCCCTAATGAAAAACTGTTTTTT. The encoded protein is CASSDLGPNEKLFF. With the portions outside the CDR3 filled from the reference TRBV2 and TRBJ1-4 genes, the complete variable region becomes EPEVTQTPSHQVTQMGQEVILRCVPISNHLYFYWYRQILGQKVEFLVSFYNNEISEKSEIFDDQFSVERPDGSNFTLKIRSTKLEDSAMYFCASSDLGPNEKLFFGSGTQLSVL.